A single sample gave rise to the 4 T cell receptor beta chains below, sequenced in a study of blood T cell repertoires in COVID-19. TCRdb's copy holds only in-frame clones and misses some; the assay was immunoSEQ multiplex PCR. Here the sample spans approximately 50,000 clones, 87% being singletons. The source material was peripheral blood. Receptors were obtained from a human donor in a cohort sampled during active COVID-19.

The CDR3: CASSLSQGNEQFF. The CDR3, as DNA: TGTGCCAGCAGCCTTTCACAGGGAAATGAGCAGTTCTTC. V gene TRBV11-3 combines with J gene TRBJ2-1, with D perhaps TRBD1 (6 bases). V lost 5 bases, J lost 7 bases, and 12 bases lay in between. Germline lookup yields CDR1 SGHNT and CDR2 YENEEA. This CDR3 region has 13 residues. Supplemented by reference TRBV11-3 and TRBJ2-1, the full variable domain reads EAGVVQSPRYKIIEKKQPVAFWCNPISGHNTLYWYLQNLGQGPELLIRYENEEAVDDSQLPKDRFSAERLKGVDSTLKIQPAELGDSAVYLCASSLSQGNEQFFGPGTRLTVL.

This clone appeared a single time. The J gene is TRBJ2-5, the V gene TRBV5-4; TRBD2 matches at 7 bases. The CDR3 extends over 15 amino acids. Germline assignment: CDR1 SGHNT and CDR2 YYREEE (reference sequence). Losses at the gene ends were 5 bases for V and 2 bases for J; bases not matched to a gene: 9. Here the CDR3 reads CASRRTTSAQETQYF. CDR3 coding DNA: TGTGCCAGCAGACGCACTACTAGCGCGCAAGAGACCCAGTACTTC.

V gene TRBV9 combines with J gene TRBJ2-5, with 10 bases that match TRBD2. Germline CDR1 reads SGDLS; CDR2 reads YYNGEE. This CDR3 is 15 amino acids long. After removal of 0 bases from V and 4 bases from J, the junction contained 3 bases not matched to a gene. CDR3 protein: CASSVELAGRETQYF. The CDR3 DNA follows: TGTGCCAGCAGCGTAGAACTAGCGGGACGAGAGACCCAGTACTTC.

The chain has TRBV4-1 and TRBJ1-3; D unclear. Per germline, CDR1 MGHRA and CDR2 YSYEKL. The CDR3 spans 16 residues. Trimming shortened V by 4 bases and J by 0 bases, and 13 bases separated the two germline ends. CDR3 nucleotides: TGCGCCAGCAGCCGCCCGGGGATCACCTCTGGAAACACCATATATTTT. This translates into CASSRPGITSGNTIYF.